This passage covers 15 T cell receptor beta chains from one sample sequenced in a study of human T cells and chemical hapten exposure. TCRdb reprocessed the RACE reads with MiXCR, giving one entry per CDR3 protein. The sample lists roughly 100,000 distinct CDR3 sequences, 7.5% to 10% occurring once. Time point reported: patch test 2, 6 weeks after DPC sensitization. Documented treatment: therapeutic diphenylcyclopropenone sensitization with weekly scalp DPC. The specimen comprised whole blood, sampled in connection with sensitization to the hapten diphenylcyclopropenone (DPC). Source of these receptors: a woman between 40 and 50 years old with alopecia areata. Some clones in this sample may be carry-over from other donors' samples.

CDR3 sequence: CASSLMHTLNEKLFF. CDR3 coding DNA: TGTGCCAGCAGCTTAATGCATACACTTAATGAAAAACTGTTTTTT. V gene TRBV7-3 combines with J gene TRBJ1-4, with no clear D. Per germline, CDR1 SGHTA and CDR2 FQGTGA. V lost 1 base to trimming and J lost 4 bases, with 10 bases between them. The CDR3 is 15 amino acids.

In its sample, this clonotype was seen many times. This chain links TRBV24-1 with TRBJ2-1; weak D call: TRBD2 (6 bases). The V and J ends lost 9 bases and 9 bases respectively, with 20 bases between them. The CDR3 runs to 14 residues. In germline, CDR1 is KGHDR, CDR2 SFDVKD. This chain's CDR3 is CATGSTLLEGEQFF. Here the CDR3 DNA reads TGTGCCACCGGGAGTACCCTCCTGGAGGGTGAGCAGTTCTTC.

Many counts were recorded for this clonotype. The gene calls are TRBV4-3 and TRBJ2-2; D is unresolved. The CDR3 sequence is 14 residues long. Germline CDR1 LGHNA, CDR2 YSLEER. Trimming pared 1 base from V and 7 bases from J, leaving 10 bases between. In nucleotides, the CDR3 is TGCGCCAGCAGCCAAGTTCTCACGGACGGGGAGCTGTTTTTT. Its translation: CASSQVLTDGELFF.

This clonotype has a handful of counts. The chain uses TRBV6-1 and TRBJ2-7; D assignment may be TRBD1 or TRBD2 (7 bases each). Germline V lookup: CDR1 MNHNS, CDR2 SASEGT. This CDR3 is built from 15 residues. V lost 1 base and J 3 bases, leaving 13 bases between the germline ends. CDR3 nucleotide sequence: TGTGCCAGCAGTGAAGGACAGGGAGGGCACTACGAGCAGTACTTC. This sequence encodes CASSEGQGGHYEQYF.

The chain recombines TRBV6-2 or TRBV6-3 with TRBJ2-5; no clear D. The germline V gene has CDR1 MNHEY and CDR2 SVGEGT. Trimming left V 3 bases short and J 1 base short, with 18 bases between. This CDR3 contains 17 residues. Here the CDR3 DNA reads TGTGCCAGCAGTTATATTCCGGTGGGTCATTCCCAAGAGACCCAGTACTTC. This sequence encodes CASSYIPVGHSQETQYF.

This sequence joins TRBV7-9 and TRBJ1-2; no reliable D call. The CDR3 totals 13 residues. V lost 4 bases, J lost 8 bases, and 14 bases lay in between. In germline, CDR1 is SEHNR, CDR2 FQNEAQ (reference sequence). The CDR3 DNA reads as TGTGCCAGCAGCTCAGGACTGGCGAAGGGCTACACCTTC. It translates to CASSSGLAKGYTF.

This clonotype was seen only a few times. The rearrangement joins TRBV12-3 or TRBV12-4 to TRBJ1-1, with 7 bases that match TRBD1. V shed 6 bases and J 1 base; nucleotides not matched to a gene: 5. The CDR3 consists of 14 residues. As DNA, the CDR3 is TGTGCCAGCAGCCCTACAGGGGAGAACACTGAAGCTTTCTTT. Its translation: CASSPTGENTEAFF.

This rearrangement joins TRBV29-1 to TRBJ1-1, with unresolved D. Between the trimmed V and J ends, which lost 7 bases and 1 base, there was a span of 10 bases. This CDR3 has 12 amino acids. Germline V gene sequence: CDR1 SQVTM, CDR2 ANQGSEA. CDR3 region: CSAGLPNTEAFF. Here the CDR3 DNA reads TGCAGCGCCGGACTGCCGAACACTGAAGCTTTCTTT.

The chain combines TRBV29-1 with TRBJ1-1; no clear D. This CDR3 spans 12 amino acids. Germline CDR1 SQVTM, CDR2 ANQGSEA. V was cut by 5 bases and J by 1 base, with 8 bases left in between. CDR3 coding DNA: TGCAGCGTTATCACGGAGAACACTGAAGCTTTCTTT. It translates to CSVITENTEAFF.

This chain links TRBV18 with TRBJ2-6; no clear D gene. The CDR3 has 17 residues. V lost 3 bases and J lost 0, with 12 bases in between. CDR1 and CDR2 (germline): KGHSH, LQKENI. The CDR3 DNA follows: TGTGCCAGCTCACCCTATAGAACGGTCTCTGGGGCCAACGTCCTGACTTTC. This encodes CASSPYRTVSGANVLTF.

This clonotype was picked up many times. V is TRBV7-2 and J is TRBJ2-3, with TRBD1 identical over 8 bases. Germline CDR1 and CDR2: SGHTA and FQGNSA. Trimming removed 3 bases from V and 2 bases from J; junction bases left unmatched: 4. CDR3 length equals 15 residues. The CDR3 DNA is TGTGCCAGCAGCTTTCGACAGGGGCACACAGATACGCAGTATTTT. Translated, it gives CASSFRQGHTDTQYF.

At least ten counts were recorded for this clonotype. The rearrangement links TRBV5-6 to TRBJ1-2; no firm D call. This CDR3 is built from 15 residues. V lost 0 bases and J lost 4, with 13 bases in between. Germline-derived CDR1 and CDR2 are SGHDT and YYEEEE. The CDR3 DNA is TGTGCCAGCAGCTTGGGCCGACGGTTAAGCTATGGCTACACCTTC. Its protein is CASSLGRRLSYGYTF.

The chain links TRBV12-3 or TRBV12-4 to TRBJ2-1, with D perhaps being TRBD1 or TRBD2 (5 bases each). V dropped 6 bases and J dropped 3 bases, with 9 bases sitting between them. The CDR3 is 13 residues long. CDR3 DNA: TGTGCCAGCAGACGGGACCGCTACAATGAGCAGTTCTTC. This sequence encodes CASRRDRYNEQFF.

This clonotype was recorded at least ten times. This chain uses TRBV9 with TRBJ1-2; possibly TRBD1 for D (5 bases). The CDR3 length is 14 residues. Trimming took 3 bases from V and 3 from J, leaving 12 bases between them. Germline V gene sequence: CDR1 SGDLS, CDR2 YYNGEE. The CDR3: CASSASTDYYGYTF. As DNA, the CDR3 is TGTGCCAGCAGCGCTTCGACAGATTACTATGGCTACACCTTC.

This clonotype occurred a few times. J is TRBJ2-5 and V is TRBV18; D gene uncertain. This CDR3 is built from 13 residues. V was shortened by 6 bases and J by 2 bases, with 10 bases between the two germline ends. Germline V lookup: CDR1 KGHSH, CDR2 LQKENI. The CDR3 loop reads CASSPLHQETQYF. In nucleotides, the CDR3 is TGTGCCAGCTCCCCATTGCATCAAGAGACCCAGTACTTC.